The clone carrying this T cell receptor beta chain was found many times. The CDR3 totals 12 residues. V dropped 8 bases and J dropped 3; count of bases not matched to a gene: 4. Germline CDR1 SGHTA, CDR2 FQGNSA. This entry belongs to a study of T cells in Graves' hyperthyroidism and ophthalmopathy. Amplification of TCR beta CDR3 regions used RNA as the template. First-round RT-PCR targeting the TCR CDR3 was performed with the HTBI primer set. Via MiXCR, TCRdb re-called the multiplex PCR reads, giving one row per CDR3 protein. The repertoire consists of approximately 350,000 distinct CDR3 sequences, with roughly 15% occurring once and the leading ten covering approximately 19%.

This receptor was taken from a woman aged 55-70 years with Graves' ophthalmopathy. The chain joins TRBV7-2 to TRBJ2-7; 7 bases are a match to TRBD1. The specimen was blood. CDR3 coding DNA: TGTGCCAGCGAGGCAGGGGGCTACGAGCAGTACTTC. It translates to CASEAGGYEQYF.